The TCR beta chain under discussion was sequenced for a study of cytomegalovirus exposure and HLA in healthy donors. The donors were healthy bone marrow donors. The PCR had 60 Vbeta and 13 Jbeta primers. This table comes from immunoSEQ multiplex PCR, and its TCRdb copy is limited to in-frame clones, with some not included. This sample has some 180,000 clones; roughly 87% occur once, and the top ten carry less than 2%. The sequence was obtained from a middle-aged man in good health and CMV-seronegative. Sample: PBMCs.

CDR3 amino acids: CASSLSLGRGNTEAFF. The CDR3 DNA reads TGTGCCAGCAGCTTAAGTTTGGGCAGGGGGAACACTGAAGCTTTCTTT. The chain is built from TRBV7-2 and TRBJ1-1; weak D call: TRBD1 (6 bases). CDR3 length: 16 amino acids. Deletions cut 2 bases from V and 1 base from J, with 14 bases between. Germline values: CDR1 SGHTA, CDR2 FQGNSA.